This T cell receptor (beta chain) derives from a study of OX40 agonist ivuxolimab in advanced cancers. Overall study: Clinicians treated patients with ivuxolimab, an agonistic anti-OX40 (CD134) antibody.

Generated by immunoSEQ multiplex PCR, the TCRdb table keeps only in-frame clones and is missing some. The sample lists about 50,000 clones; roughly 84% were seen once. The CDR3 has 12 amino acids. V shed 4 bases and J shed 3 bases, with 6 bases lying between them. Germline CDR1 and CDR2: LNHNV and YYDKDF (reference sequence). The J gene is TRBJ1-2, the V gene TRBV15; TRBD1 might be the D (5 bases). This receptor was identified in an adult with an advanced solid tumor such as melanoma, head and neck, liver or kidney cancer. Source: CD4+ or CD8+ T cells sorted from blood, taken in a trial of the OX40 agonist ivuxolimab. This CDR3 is CATSIGDYGYTF. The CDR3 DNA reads TGTGCCACCAGCATAGGGGACTATGGCTACACCTTC.